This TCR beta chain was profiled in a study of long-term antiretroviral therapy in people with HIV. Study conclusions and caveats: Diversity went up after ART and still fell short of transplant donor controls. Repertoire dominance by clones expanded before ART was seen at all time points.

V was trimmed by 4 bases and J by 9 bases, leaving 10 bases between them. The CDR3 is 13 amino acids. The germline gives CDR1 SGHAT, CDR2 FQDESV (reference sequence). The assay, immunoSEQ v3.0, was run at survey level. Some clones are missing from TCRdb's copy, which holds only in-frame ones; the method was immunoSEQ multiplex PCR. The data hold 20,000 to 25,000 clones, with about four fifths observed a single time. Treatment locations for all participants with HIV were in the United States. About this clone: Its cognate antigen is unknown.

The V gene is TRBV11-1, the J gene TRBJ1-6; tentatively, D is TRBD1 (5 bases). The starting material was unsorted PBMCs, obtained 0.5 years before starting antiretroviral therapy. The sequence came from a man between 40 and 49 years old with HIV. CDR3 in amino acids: CASSSQGGSPLHF. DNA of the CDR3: TGTGCCAGCAGCTCGCAGGGAGGTTCACCCCTCCACTTT.